This T cell receptor beta chain was documented in a study of response to subunit inactivated influenza vaccine (dated by TCRdb to the late 2010s). The study in broad terms: To follow how T cells responded to a trivalent subunit inactivated influenza vaccine, the researchers relied on deep quantitative profiling of the T cell receptor repertoire. What the authors observed across the whole study: The authors suggested that each seasonal influenza vaccination may recruit only a limited number of new T cells.

Library prep was done by RT-PCR. TCRdb records Illumina HiSeq 2500 as the sequencer. TCRdb passed the public sequencing reads through fastp at Q25 and MiXCR, retaining productive beta sequences. Merged by CDR3 protein, the rows form single entries marked with the most common genes and DNA. The sample includes hundreds of thousands of distinct CDR3 sequences, with around 13% observed a single time. Jointly, the top ten make up less than 7% of the sample. For CDR1 and CDR2, the germline V gene (reference sequence) lists MNHEY and SMNVEV. Compared with germline, V lacks 5 bases and J lacks 3 bases; bases without a gene match: 9. Spanning cysteine to phenylalanine, the CDR3 consists of 16 amino acids. Only the CDR3 DNA stays, 48 bases, in frame from base 1. Worth noting for this clonotype: Its antigen remains unidentified. No base-level quality is on record; no much larger clone is a single base apart.

Here the sequenced sample was PBMCs from blood, taken 14 to 15 days before vaccination. This receptor was taken from a man aged 45-65 years who received an inactivated influenza vaccine. Donor details come from another sample of the same person, matched by shared clones. Recombination connected TRBV27 to TRBJ2-3, and 9 junction bases match TRBD2. The CDR3 sequence is CASSQRLAVGTDTQYF. The DNA sequence is given as TGTGCCAGCAGTCAAAGACTAGCGGTAGGGACAGATACGCAGTATTTT.